This T cell receptor beta chain is from a study of blood T cell repertoires in COVID-19. For the study at large: The study drew acute and convalescent COVID-19 samples from the United States, Italy and Spain.

Resolution of symptoms, clearance, or two negative PCRs was present in recovered Cohort 3 donors. The assay was immunoSEQ multiplex PCR, and TCRdb's table has in-frame clones only and misses some. The sample has hundreds of thousands of clones, around 89% seen once. The V gene's germline CDR1 is SGHVS and CDR2 FNYEAQ. Trimming shortened V by 0 bases and J by 2 bases, and 10 bases separated the two germline ends. CDR3 length: 16 amino acids. Input material: PBMCs or T cells enriched from blood (not recorded which). The gene calls are TRBV7-6 and TRBJ2-2; tentative D call: TRBD1 (6 bases). This TCR derives from a man between 40 and 49 years old who had recovered from COVID-19. The CDR3 bases are TGTGCCAGCAGCTTAGCTGGGGGCTTTAACACCGGGGAGCTGTTTTTT. It is translated as CASSLAGGFNTGELFF.